The 32 T cell receptor beta chains listed next were all sequenced from one sample in a study of spatial heterogeneity in lung cancer. TCRdb redid the calling of the 5' RACE reads with MiXCR, one entry per CDR3 protein. The top ten clones hold over 25% of a sample with some 11,000 distinct CDR3 sequences, 6.3% of them seen once. The time point here: sample taken at primary tumor resection. Unsorted whole RNA of tumor, nontumor lung or frozen PBMC was sequenced. The source material was PBMCs, sampled at surgery. These receptor sequences come from a male donor with early-stage non-small cell lung cancer.

This clonotype occurred a few times. This beta chain turned up in a library designed for alpha chains; as an off-target read, its abundance says little. V usage is TRBV5-1 and J usage is TRBJ2-7; D perhaps matches TRBD1 (6 bases). Trimming took 2 bases from V and 6 from J, leaving 12 bases between them. Germline lookup yields CDR1 SGHRS and CDR2 YFSETQ. This CDR3 has 13 residues. The CDR3: CASSLGQGFEQYF. The CDR3 region has the DNA TGCGCCAGCAGCTTAGGGCAGGGGTTCGAGCAGTACTTC.

This clonotype was seen many times. Since it is a stray read in a library aimed at alpha chains, this beta chain has a size that is not meaningful. The rearrangement uses TRBV5-1 and TRBJ2-3, with TRBD2 matching 13 bases. The CDR3 runs to 18 residues. Germline assignment: CDR1 SGHRS and CDR2 YFSETQ. The J segment lost 6 bases and the V segment lost 3 bases, leaving 13 bases of the junction unmatched. DNA of the CDR3: TGCGCCAGCAGCTCTACTAGCGGGGGGGATCCCCCAGGGGATACGCAGTATTTT. It translates to CASSSTSGGDPPGDTQYF.

Regarding this clonotype: As an off-target read in a library built for alpha chains, this beta chain has a frequency of little significance. The chain combines TRBV5-1 with TRBJ1-1; D gene unclear. The germline gives CDR1 SGHRS, CDR2 YFSETQ. This CDR3 is built from 14 residues. The V and J ends lost 4 bases and 5 bases respectively, with 15 bases between them. DNA for the CDR3: TGCGCCAGCAGCCTGGTGGGCGACCCAACTGAAGCTTTCTTT. Protein sequence: CASSLVGDPTEAFF. Based on the CDR3 plus reference TRBV5-1 and TRBJ1-1, the full variable domain is KAGVTQTPRYLIKTRGQQVTLSCSPISGHRSVSWYQQTPGQGLQFLFEYFSETQRNKGNFPGRFSGRQFSNSRSEMNVSTLELGDSALYLCASSLVGDPTEAFFGQGTRLTVV.

With respect to this clonotype: This beta chain lies outside the target of a library built for alpha chains; its clone size means little. The chain employs TRBV6-5 and TRBJ2-7; D might be TRBD1 (6 bases). Germline V gives CDR1 MNHEY, CDR2 SVGAGI. V was cut by 6 bases and J by 1 base, with 13 bases left in between. This CDR3 region has 14 residues. CDR3 protein: CASRASDSSYEQYF. The CDR3 bases are TGTGCCAGCAGGGCCTCGGACAGTTCCTACGAGCAGTACTTC.

This clonotype is termed medium-sized. The library was built for alpha chains, so this beta chain is an off-target read and its size means little. The chain carries TRBV7-9 and TRBJ2-7, with 9 bases identical to TRBD2. This CDR3 has 16 amino acids. The germline V gene has CDR1 SEHNR and CDR2 FQNEAQ (reference sequence). J lost 0 bases, V lost 4 bases, and 7 bases had no gene match. CDR3 in amino acids: CASSSSGTPISYEQYF. DNA of the CDR3: TGTGCCAGCAGCTCTAGCGGGACTCCAATCTCCTACGAGCAGTACTTC.

This clonotype was counted at least ten times. This beta chain represents an off-target read in a library built for alpha chains; its size is of limited meaning. The chain joins TRBV11-2 to TRBJ2-7, with 8 bases aligning to TRBD1. The CDR3 is 15 residues long. CDR1 SGHAT and CDR2 FQNNGV come from the germline V gene. V lost 1 base, J lost 5 bases, and 7 bases stayed unmatched. The CDR3 reads CASSLGPGGLDEQYF. In nucleotides, the CDR3 is TGTGCCAGCAGCTTAGGGCCAGGGGGCTTAGACGAGCAGTACTTC.

This clonotype is judged medium-sized. Since it is a stray read in a library aimed at alpha chains, this beta chain has a size that is not meaningful. This chain joins TRBV12-3 or TRBV12-4 and TRBJ2-3; no clear D. This CDR3 comprises 15 residues. V lost 3 bases to trimming and J lost 1 base, with 11 bases between them. The CDR3 region has the DNA TGTGCCAGCAGTTTCGGGCTAGAAGGCACAGATACGCAGTATTTT. It encodes CASSFGLEGTDTQYF.

This clonotype was detected ten times or more. A library made for alpha chains picked up this beta chain off target, so its size means little. The chain links TRBV12-3 or TRBV12-4 to TRBJ2-4, with 7 bases identical to TRBD1. The CDR3 is made up of 15 amino acids. V lost 6 bases and J lost 1; bases outside the gene matches: 6. CDR3: CASSLIQGAKNIQYF. CDR3 in DNA: TGTGCCAGCAGCCTCATACAGGGGGCCAAAAACATTCAGTACTTC.

By share of the sample, this clonotype is medium-sized. The library was built for alpha chains, so this beta chain is an off-target read and its size means little. V gene TRBV28 combines with J gene TRBJ2-5; 7 bases match TRBD2. CDR3 length: 17 residues. V dropped 5 bases and J dropped 3; count of bases not matched to a gene: 15. Germline lookup yields CDR1 MDHEN and CDR2 SYDVKM. Here the CDR3 reads CASSAAESGVGKETQYF. CDR3 nucleotide sequence: TGTGCCAGCAGTGCCGCAGAGAGCGGGGTAGGGAAAGAGACCCAGTACTTC.

This clonotype was counted at least ten times. With the library built for alpha chains, this beta chain is off target and its frequency is not meaningful. The gene calls are TRBV7-9 and TRBJ2-5, with D tentatively TRBD1 (5 bases). This CDR3 has 12 residues. V shed 2 bases and J shed 5 bases, with 6 bases lying between them. CDR1 is SEHNR, CDR2 FQNEAQ, per germline (reference sequence). The CDR3 here is CASSLSGETQYF. DNA of the CDR3: TGTGCCAGCAGCTTATCAGGGGAGACCCAGTACTTC. The whole variable domain, filled in from reference TRBV7-9 and TRBJ2-5, reads DTGVSQNPRHKITKRGQNVTFRCDPISEHNRLYWYRQTLGQGPEFLTYFQNEAQLEKSRLLSDRFSAERPKGSFSTLEIQRTEQGDSAMYLCASSLSGETQYFGPGTRLLVL.

This clonotype was counted ten times or more. Because the library targeted alpha chains, this beta chain is an off-target read whose size means little. The chain employs TRBV20-1 and TRBJ1-2; D unclear. There are 14 residues in the CDR3. The germline gives CDR1 DFQATT, CDR2 SNEGSKA (reference sequence). V gave up 3 bases and J gave up 8 bases, with 19 bases separating them. The CDR3 here is CSASRRDALSGYTF. The CDR3 nucleotides read TGCAGTGCTAGTAGGCGAGACGCGCTATCAGGCTACACCTTC.

This clonotype was detected many times. This beta chain was picked up by a library intended for alpha chains and is off target, so its count carries little meaning. The chain employs TRBV10-3 and TRBJ2-7, with D possibly matching TRBD1 (6 bases). Trimming cost V 3 bases and J 7 bases, with 22 bases left between them. Looked up from germline, CDR1 is ENHRY and CDR2 is SYGVKD. The CDR3 is 16 amino acids. CDR3 bases: TGTGCCATCAGTGACCCTCCCGACAGGACTTTTCGGGAGCAGTACTTC. Its protein is CAISDPPDRTFREQYF.

This clonotype is medium-sized. A library prepared for alpha chains yielded this beta chain as an off-target read; its size is of little meaning. The rearrangement uses TRBV2 and TRBJ2-2; possible D gene TRBD1, 5 bases. Germline lookup yields CDR1 SNHLY and CDR2 FYNNEI. The CDR3 runs 14 residues. Between the trimmed V and J ends, which lost 6 bases and 5 bases, there was a span of 13 bases. The DNA of the CDR3 is TGTGCCAGCAGAGGGGCCCTTGGGACCGGGGAGCTGTTTTTT. It codes for CASRGALGTGELFF.

There are many counts of this clonotype. This beta chain was picked up by a library intended for alpha chains and is off target, so its count carries little meaning. This rearrangement joins TRBV28 to TRBJ2-3, with D perhaps TRBD2 (6 bases). Germline values: CDR1 MDHEN, CDR2 SYDVKM. The V end lost 7 bases, the J end lost 0 bases, and 17 bases lay between the germline ends. The CDR3 is 16 amino acids. CDR3 DNA: TGTGCCAGCACGATTGGCGGGACGTATAGCACAGATACGCAGTATTTT. Protein: CASTIGGTYSTDTQYF.

This clonotype was observed many times. Since the library was made to target alpha chains, this beta chain is a stray read and its abundance is not meaningful. The V and J genes are TRBV2 and TRBJ1-2; D gene unclear. The CDR3 loop spans 13 amino acids. The germline V gene has CDR1 SNHLY and CDR2 FYNNEI. The ends were cut back, 7 bases at V and 4 bases at J, with 13 bases in the middle. CDR3 protein: CASTTTPIYGYTF. CDR3 bases: TGTGCCAGCACCACGACCCCCATCTATGGCTACACCTTC.

Details on this clonotype: The library was designed around alpha chains, so this beta chain is a stray read whose abundance carries little weight. The J gene is TRBJ2-7, the V gene TRBV20-1, with TRBD2 as a possible D gene (6 bases). Trimming shortened V by 3 bases and J by 5 bases, and 14 bases separated the two germline ends. CDR1 DFQATT and CDR2 SNEGSKA come from the germline V gene (reference sequence). The CDR3 is made up of 13 amino acids. CDR3 loop: CSASGGNRNEQYF. CDR3 nucleotides: TGCAGTGCTAGTGGGGGGAACCGGAACGAGCAGTACTTC.

This clonotype was seen repeatedly, ten times or more. This beta chain turned up in a library designed for alpha chains; as an off-target read, its abundance says little. The V and J genes are TRBV5-1 and TRBJ1-6, with unresolved D. Looked up from germline, CDR1 is SGHRS and CDR2 is YFSETQ. The CDR3 is made up of 13 amino acids. V was pared by 1 base and J by 10 bases, with 9 bases between. The CDR3: CASSLSLRSPLHF. CDR3 nucleotides: TGCGCCAGCAGCTTGTCCTTGAGGTCACCCCTCCACTTT.

Remarks on this clonotype: Because this beta chain is a stray read in a library intended to capture alpha chains, its abundance should not be given much weight. The chain is built from TRBV19 and TRBJ2-3; tentative D call: TRBD2 (6 bases). Trimming took 6 bases from V and 15 from J, leaving 10 bases between them. CDR1 and CDR2 from the germline V gene are LNHDA and SQIVND (reference sequence). There are 9 residues in the CDR3. The CDR3 coding sequence is TGTGCCAGTAGGGGACTTGGTTATTTT. Protein sequence: CASRGLGYF.

The table lists this clonotype with a few counts. Because this beta chain is a stray read in a library intended to capture alpha chains, its abundance should not be given much weight. V gene TRBV28 combines with J gene TRBJ2-3, with 8 bases aligning to TRBD1. V shed 7 bases and J 5 bases; nucleotides not matched to a gene: 11. The CDR3 has 15 residues. Germline CDR1 MDHEN, CDR2 SYDVKM. The CDR3 reads CASTFGGTGKDTQYF. CDR3 DNA sequence: TGTGCCAGCACCTTCGGCGGGACAGGCAAAGATACGCAGTATTTT.

The table lists this clonotype with a few counts. Found in a library prepared for alpha chains, this beta chain is an off-target read, and its abundance has little meaning. This sequence joins TRBV6-1 and TRBJ2-5; TRBD1 might be the D (6 bases). The CDR3 totals 17 residues. CDR1 MNHNS and CDR2 SASEGT come from the germline V gene. The germline V and J ends were trimmed by 3 bases and 0 bases, with 17 bases remaining between them. CDR3 protein: CASSDHARGRNQETQYF. The CDR3 coding sequence is TGTGCCAGCAGTGACCATGCCAGGGGCAGGAACCAAGAGACCCAGTACTTC.

This clonotype is judged medium-sized. A library prepared for alpha chains yielded this beta chain as an off-target read; its size is of little meaning. The CDR3 loop is CASRSTQNLGYTF. DNA for the CDR3: TGTGCCAGCCGAAGTACACAGAACCTTGGCTACACCTTC. The V gene is TRBV12-3 or TRBV12-4, the J gene TRBJ1-2; D is unclear. The ends were cut back, 8 bases at V and 7 bases at J, with 17 bases in the middle. The CDR3 runs 13 residues.

With regard to this clonotype: A library made for alpha chains picked up this beta chain off target, so its size means little. The gene calls are TRBV10-3 and TRBJ2-7; TRBD1 or TRBD2 may be the D gene (5 bases each). The V gene's germline CDR1 is ENHRY and CDR2 SYGVKD. V was trimmed by 4 bases and J by 2 bases, leaving 12 bases between them. The CDR3 has 14 residues. The CDR3 region is CAISVGDDAYEQYF. In DNA, the CDR3 is TGTGCCATCAGTGTGGGGGATGACGCCTACGAGCAGTACTTC.

There are many counts of this clonotype. In a library made to pick up alpha chains, this beta chain is a stray read with a size that means little. CDR3 in amino acids: CASSLGVADTQYF. The CDR3, as DNA: TGTGCCAGCAGCTTGGGGGTAGCAGATACGCAGTATTTT. The chain links TRBV5-6 to TRBJ2-3; unclear D gene. Per the germline V gene, CDR1 is SGHDT and CDR2 is YYEEEE. This CDR3 is built from 13 residues. V dropped 0 bases and J dropped 4 bases, with 6 bases sitting between them.

This clonotype was seen more than once but under ten times. The library was prepared for alpha chains; this beta chain is a stray read, so its frequency means little. CDR3 protein: CASTVEAGTRYGYTF. The CDR3 bases are TGTGCCAGCACCGTCGAGGCAGGGACTCGATATGGCTACACCTTC. The genes are TRBV28 and TRBJ1-2, with a tentative D call TRBD1 (5 bases). Germline V CDR1 and CDR2: MDHEN, SYDVKM. CDR3 length equals 15 residues. V shed 7 bases and J shed 5 bases, with 20 bases lying between them.

This clonotype was observed many times. The size of this beta chain means little, since it is a stray read in a library made for alpha chains. The chain carries TRBV3-1 and TRBJ2-2; a possible D gene is TRBD2 (5 bases). V shed 1 base and J shed 2 bases, with 17 bases lying between them. The CDR3 contains 18 residues. The germline CDR1 and CDR2 sequences are LGHDT and YNNKEL (reference sequence). CDR3 sequence reads: CASSQVRTERPNTGELFF. The DNA of the CDR3 is TGTGCCAGCAGCCAAGTCCGGACTGAGCGGCCTAACACCGGGGAGCTGTTTTTT.

This clonotype was recorded many times. For a library built for alpha chains, this beta chain is a stray read; little rests on its size. The rearrangement links TRBV20-1 to TRBJ2-5; maybe TRBD2 (6 bases). The ends were cut back, 4 bases at V and 7 bases at J, with 19 bases in the middle. The CDR3 extends over 14 amino acids. The germline gives CDR1 DFQATT, CDR2 SNEGSKA (reference sequence). The CDR3 DNA reads TGCAGTGCTACCCTGGGACTGGGTCAGGTGACCCAGTACTTC. Protein sequence: CSATLGLGQVTQYF.

There are many counts of this clonotype. This beta chain represents an off-target read in a library built for alpha chains; its size is of limited meaning. CDR3 residues: CASSATGAANEQYF. Written as DNA, the CDR3 is TGCGCCAGCAGCGCCACAGGGGCGGCTAACGAGCAGTACTTC. This chain joins TRBV5-1 and TRBJ2-7; 7 nucleotides line up with TRBD1. CDR3 size: 14 residues. V shed 4 bases, J shed 5 bases, and the junction held 9 bases outside the gene matches. Germline assignment: CDR1 SGHRS and CDR2 YFSETQ. Drawing the rest from reference TRBV5-1 and TRBJ2-7, the complete variable domain is KAGVTQTPRYLIKTRGQQVTLSCSPISGHRSVSWYQQTPGQGLQFLFEYFSETQRNKGNFPGRFSGRQFSNSRSEMNVSTLELGDSALYLCASSATGAANEQYFGPGTRLTVT.

This clonotype is medium-sized. This beta chain slipped into a library made for alpha chains as a stray read, so its size is not meaningful. CDR3 coding DNA: TGTGCCAGCAGCGTAGCTCCCTCCTACGAGCAGTACTTC. This gives the protein CASSVAPSYEQYF. The V call is TRBV9, the J call TRBJ2-7; D is unclear. V lost 0 bases and J lost 0, with 4 bases in between. Per germline, CDR1 SGDLS and CDR2 YYNGEE. The length of the CDR3 is 13 residues.

Points on this clonotype: Since the library was made to target alpha chains, this beta chain is a stray read and its abundance is not meaningful. The chain has TRBV5-6 and TRBJ2-7; 7 nucleotides match TRBD1. The CDR3 is 13 amino acids. Looked up from germline, CDR1 is SGHDT and CDR2 is YYEEEE. J gave up 5 bases and V 6 bases, and 8 bases lay outside the gene matches. Written as DNA, the CDR3 is TGTGCCAGCAAACGGACAGGAACAAACGAGCAGTACTTC. This encodes CASKRTGTNEQYF.

This clonotype was observed at least ten times. The library was built for alpha chains, so this beta chain is an off-target read and its size means little. This sequence joins TRBV12-3 or TRBV12-4 and TRBJ2-1; weak D call: TRBD1 (6 bases). The CDR3 has 16 amino acids. V lost 2 bases and J lost 1, with 12 bases in between. CDR3 DNA sequence: TGTGCCAGCAGTTTACAGGGACACATATCCTACAATGAGCAGTTCTTC. Translating gives CASSLQGHISYNEQFF.

This clonotype came up many times. This beta chain turned up in a library designed for alpha chains; as an off-target read, its abundance says little. The rearrangement links TRBV6-5 to TRBJ1-1, with D uncertain. This CDR3 region has 14 residues. CDR1 and CDR2 from the germline V gene are MNHEY and SVGAGI. V dropped 2 bases and J dropped 0 bases, with 7 bases sitting between them. This CDR3 is CASSYRSLNTEAFF. The CDR3 nucleotides are TGTGCCAGCAGTTACCGATCACTGAACACTGAAGCTTTCTTT.

Concerning this clonotype itself: This beta chain came through as a stray read in a library set up for alpha chains, and its size says little. This rearrangement joins TRBV11-2 to TRBJ2-7; 9 bases align to TRBD2. From germline, CDR1 is SGHAT and CDR2 FQNNGV. The CDR3 is made up of 15 amino acids. J was trimmed by 2 bases and V by 1 base; bases with no gene match: 3. CDR3 loop: CASSLASGATYEQYF. CDR3 nucleotides: TGTGCCAGCAGCTTAGCTAGCGGGGCTACCTACGAGCAGTACTTC.